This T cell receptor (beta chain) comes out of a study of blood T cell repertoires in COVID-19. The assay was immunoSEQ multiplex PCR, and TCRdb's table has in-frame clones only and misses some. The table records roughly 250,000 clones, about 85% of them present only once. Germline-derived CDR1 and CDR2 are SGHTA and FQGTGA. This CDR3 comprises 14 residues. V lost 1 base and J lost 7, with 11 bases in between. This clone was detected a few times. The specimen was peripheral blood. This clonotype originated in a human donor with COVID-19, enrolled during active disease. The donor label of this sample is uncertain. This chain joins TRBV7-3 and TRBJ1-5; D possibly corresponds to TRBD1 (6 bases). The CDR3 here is CASSLKGGVQPQHF. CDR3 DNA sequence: TGTGCCAGCAGCTTAAAAGGGGGTGTACAGCCCCAGCATTTT.